This TCR beta chain was sequenced during a study of tumor-infiltrating lymphocytes in primary liver carcinoma. Study outcomes and limitations: Overlap in tumor-adjacent and tumor-blood pairs fell below that of tumor region pairs.

TCR beta cDNA was prepared out of about 510 ng total RNA by means of a constant-region primer. Three nested multiplex PCR rounds, a slightly modified ARM-PCR, produced the libraries for TCR beta. For 10 cycles apiece, the opening two PCR rounds ran with TRBV1-TRBV30 forward primers and a C-beta reverse primer. Each CDR3 protein is one row after TCRdb ran MiXCR on the multiplex PCR reads. This sample has approximately 110,000 distinct CDR3 sequences; around 62% occur once, and the top ten carry around 8.5%. A remark on this clonotype: The antigen is unknown. A much larger clonotype is one base distant, so this may be a read error.

This CDR3 is 13 amino acids long. Germline assignment: CDR1 WSHSY and CDR2 SAAADI. Unsorted bulk tissue of about 20-32 mg yielded co-extracted RNA and DNA. The source is an older woman with primary liver carcinoma and hepatitis B virus infection. The rearrangement uses TRBV10-2 and TRBJ1-1; 7 bases match TRBD1. Material: liver tumor tissue from sampling region 1. Subset reported: tumor region T1, superior pole. Here the CDR3 DNA reads TGCGCCAGCTGCAGGGGGTTAGGCACTGAAACTTTCTTT. This gives the protein CASCRGLGTETFF.